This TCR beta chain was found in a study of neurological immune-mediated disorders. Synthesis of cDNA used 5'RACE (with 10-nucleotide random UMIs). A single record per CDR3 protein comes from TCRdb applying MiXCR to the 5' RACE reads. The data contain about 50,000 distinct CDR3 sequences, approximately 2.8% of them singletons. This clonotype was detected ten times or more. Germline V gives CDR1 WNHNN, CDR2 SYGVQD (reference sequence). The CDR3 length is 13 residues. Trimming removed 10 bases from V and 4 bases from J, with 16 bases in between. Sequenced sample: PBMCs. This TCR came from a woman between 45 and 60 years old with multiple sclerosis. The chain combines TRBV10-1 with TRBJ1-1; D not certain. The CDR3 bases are TGCGCCACCCAGCCGATGTTAGGCACTGAAGCTTTCTTT. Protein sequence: CATQPMLGTEAFF.